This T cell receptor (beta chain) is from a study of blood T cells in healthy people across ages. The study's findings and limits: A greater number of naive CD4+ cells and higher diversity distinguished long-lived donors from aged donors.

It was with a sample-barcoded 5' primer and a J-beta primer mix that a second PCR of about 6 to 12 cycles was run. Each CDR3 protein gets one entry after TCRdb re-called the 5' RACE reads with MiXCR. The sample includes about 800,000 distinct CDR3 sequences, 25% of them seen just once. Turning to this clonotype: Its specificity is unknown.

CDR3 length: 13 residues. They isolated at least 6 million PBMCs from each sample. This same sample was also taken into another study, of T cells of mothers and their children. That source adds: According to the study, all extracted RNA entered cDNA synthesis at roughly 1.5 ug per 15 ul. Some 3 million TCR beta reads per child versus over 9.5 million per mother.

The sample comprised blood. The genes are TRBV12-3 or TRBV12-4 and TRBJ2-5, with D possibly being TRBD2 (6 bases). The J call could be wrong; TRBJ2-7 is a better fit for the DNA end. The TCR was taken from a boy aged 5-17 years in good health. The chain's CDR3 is CASSFGGRSEQYF. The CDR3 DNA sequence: TGTGCCAGCAGTTTTGGGGGGAGATCCGAGCAGTACTTC.